The clone carrying this TCR beta chain was found a few times. The data originate from a study of molecular identifiers for immune sequencing clone quantification. With V trimmed by 0 bases and J by 5 bases, 7 bases remained unmatched. CDR3 length: 16 amino acids. The germline CDR1 and CDR2 sequences are LGHNT and FRNRAP. TCRdb ran MiXCR on the PCR reads and lists one entry per CDR3 protein. Here the sample spans about half a million distinct CDR3 sequences, roughly 26% being singletons. The sequence was collected from a human donor in good health. Some libraries in this study had Jurkat cell RNA spiked in. This chain uses TRBV12-5 with TRBJ1-5; 7 bases align to TRBD1. The sample consisted of naive CD8+ T cells from blood, with Jurkat cell RNA spiked in. Subset here: FACS-sorted CD8+CD4-CCR7+CD45RA+ naive T cells. CDR3 nucleotides: TGTGCTAGTGGTTTGGTAGAGGGACAGCCCTATCAGCCCCAGCATTTT. As protein: CASGLVEGQPYQPQHF.